Listed below are T cell receptor beta chains from one sample, sequenced in a study of CD8 T cells in ankylosing spondylitis. A single record per CDR3 protein comes from TCRdb applying MiXCR to the 5' RACE reads. Among about 150,000 distinct CDR3 sequences listed, under 55% were seen once. The sample taken for sequencing was synovial fluid, either unsorted or a sorted T cell fraction (not recorded which). The source of these receptors is a male donor with ankylosing spondylitis. CDR3s include the opening cysteine and the closing phenylalanine or tryptophan. A D gene is named only where the DNA matches it firmly. Some rows mark clone size as missing; the rest say once, few, many or name a class of expanded clone.

clone size	V gene	D gene	J gene	CDR3 DNA	CDR3 protein
NA	TRBV7-9	NA	TRBJ1-3	TGTGCCAGCAGCTTAGGGCGGCCATTCTCTGGAAACACCATATATTTT	CASSLGRPFSGNTIYF
NA	TRBV7-9	TRBD1	TRBJ2-7	TGTGCCAGCAGCCCAAAACAGGGGGCAGTCTACGAGCAGTACTTC	CASSPKQGAVYEQYF
NA	TRBV19	NA	TRBJ2-7	TGTGCCAGTAGCGGGGACACCTACGAGCAGTACTTC	CASSGDTYEQYF
NA	TRBV5-6	TRBD1	TRBJ2-7	TGTGCCAGCAGCGACGGACAGGCCCCCTACGAGCAGTACTTC	CASSDGQAPYEQYF
NA	TRBV4-2	TRBD2	TRBJ2-1	TGTGCCAGCAGCCAAGATCCCTTTGCGGGAGGGATTTTAGGTGAGCAGTTCTTC	CASSQDPFAGGILGEQFF
few	TRBV28	NA	TRBJ1-1	TGTGCCAGCAGGTACGCAGAAGGGACTGAAGCTTTCTTT	CASRYAEGTEAFF
once	TRBV7-3	NA	TRBJ2-1	TGTGCCAGCAGCCCCCGGGCCCACTCCCACAATGAGCAGTTCTTC	CASSPRAHSHNEQFF
NA	TRBV7-9	TRBD2	TRBJ2-7	TGTGCCAGCAGCTCACCGGGACTAGTGAAGGGTGAGCAGTACTTC	CASSSPGLVKGEQYF
NA	TRBV12-3/TRBV12-4	TRBD2	TRBJ2-1	TGTGCCAGCAGCCCGGGGAGGGGAGAATACAATGAGCAGTTCTTC	CASSPGRGEYNEQFF
NA	TRBV7-9	NA	TRBJ1-4	TGTGCCAGCAGCTTAGGGACAGCCCTCGGGGGCGAAAAACTGTTTTTT	CASSLGTALGGEKLFF
few	TRBV4-1	NA	TRBJ1-3	TGCGCCAGCAGCCAAGATCAATCAGGTTATGGAAACACCATATATTTT	CASSQDQSGYGNTIYF
NA	TRBV7-9	NA	TRBJ2-1	TGTGCCCTATGGGACGTCGGGCAGTTCTTC	CALWDVGQFF
once	TRBV5-5	NA	TRBJ2-2	TGTGCCAGCAGCTTTTGGGGGCGGGGGTCGCTGGACACCGGGGAGCTGTTTTTT	CASSFWGRGSLDTGELFF
few	TRBV11-2	TRBD1	TRBJ2-7	TGTGCCAGCAGCTTAGGGGGTGGACAGGGCTACGAGCAGTACTTC	CASSLGGGQGYEQYF
NA	TRBV20-1	NA	TRBJ1-1	TGCAGTGCTAGAGCCCTTGAGGGGAGGGACACTGAAGCTTTCTTT	CSARALEGRDTEAFF
few	TRBV20-1	TRBD2	TRBJ2-1	TGCAGTGCTAGGTATCGGCTAGCGGGGGTTAGCTCCTACAATGAGCAGTTCTTC	CSARYRLAGVSSYNEQFF
many	TRBV24-1	NA	TRBJ2-2	TGTGCCACCAGTGATTTGCAGGCCGGGGAGCTGTTTTTT	CATSDLQAGELFF
few	TRBV6-2/TRBV6-3	NA	TRBJ2-7	TGTGCCAGCAGTTACTGGGACATCTCCTACGAGCAGTACTTC	CASSYWDISYEQYF
NA	TRBV7-9	NA	TRBJ2-7	TGTGCCAGCAGCCCCATGTTCGGGTACGAGCAGTACTTC	CASSPMFGYEQYF
NA	TRBV6-5	NA	TRBJ1-2	TGTGCCAGCAGTTACTCGAACCCGGGGGCAGGCCCCCCCCTCTATGGCTACACCTTC	CASSYSNPGAGPPLYGYTF
many	TRBV30	NA	TRBJ2-1	TGTGCCTGGAGTGTAGGTGCGGGGTCCCACAATGAGCAGTTCTTC	CAWSVGAGSHNEQFF
NA	TRBV6-2/TRBV6-3	NA	TRBJ2-1	TGTGCCAGCGGGCGGGACTCCTACAATGAGCAGTTCTTC	CASGRDSYNEQFF
NA	TRBV12-3/TRBV12-4	TRBD2	TRBJ2-1	TGTGCCAGCACCACCGGGACTAGCGTTGAGGGTGAGCAGTTCTTC	CASTTGTSVEGEQFF
NA	TRBV6-5	NA	TRBJ1-1	TGTGCCAGCAGTTACGCGGTGAGCGGCGGTGAAGCTTTCTTT	CASSYAVSGGEAFF
few	TRBV4-1	TRBD1	TRBJ2-7	TGCGCCAGCAGCGGACGGGACAGGGGGCGTTTAGAGGTATACTTC	CASSGRDRGRLEVYF
few	TRBV10-3	TRBD1	TRBJ2-1	TGTGCCATCAGTGAGGGGACAGTCGTTCCCCATGAGCAGTTCTTC	CAISEGTVVPHEQFF
NA	TRBV6-5	NA	TRBJ2-5	TGTGCCAGCAGCTTATCCGGACCTGTCTGGGAGACCCAGTACTTC	CASSLSGPVWETQYF
NA	TRBV4-3	TRBD1	TRBJ1-1	TGCGCCAGCAGCCAAGGAAGAAGAACAGGGGGGGGGGTGAACACTGAAGCTTTCTTT	CASSQGRRTGGGVNTEAFF
few	TRBV6-2/TRBV6-3	TRBD1	TRBJ2-5	TGTGCCAGCAGTACCGACCGGACAGGGATTTGGGAGACCCAGTACTTC	CASSTDRTGIWETQYF
NA	TRBV6-2/TRBV6-3	NA	TRBJ1-6	TGTGCCAGCAGTTACCCGCCGGACTCCTATAATTCACCCCTCCACTTT	CASSYPPDSYNSPLHF
NA	TRBV12-3/TRBV12-4	TRBD2	TRBJ2-3	TGTGCCAGCAGCCCGGGAGCGGGGGGTAGCACAGATACGCAGTATTTT	CASSPGAGGSTDTQYF